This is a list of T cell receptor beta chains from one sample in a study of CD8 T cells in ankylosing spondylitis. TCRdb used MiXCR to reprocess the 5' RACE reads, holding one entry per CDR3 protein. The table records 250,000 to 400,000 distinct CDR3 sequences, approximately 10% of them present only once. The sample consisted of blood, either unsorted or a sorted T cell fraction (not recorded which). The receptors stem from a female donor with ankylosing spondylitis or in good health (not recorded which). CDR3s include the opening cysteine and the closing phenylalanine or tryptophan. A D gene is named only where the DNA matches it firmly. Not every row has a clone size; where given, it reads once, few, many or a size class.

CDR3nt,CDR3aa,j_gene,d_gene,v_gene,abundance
TGCAGTGCTAGAGATTCTGGAAGGGCTGAAAAACTGTTTTTT,CSARDSGRAEKLFF,TRBJ1-4,NA,TRBV20-1,many
TGTGCCAGCAGTTTGCCAGGGACCTACGAGCAGTACTTC,CASSLPGTYEQYF,TRBJ2-7,NA,TRBV12-3/TRBV12-4,many
TGTGCCACCAGTGACGCGGGACAGGGAATTCTCGAGCAGTACTTC,CATSDAGQGILEQYF,TRBJ2-7,TRBD1,TRBV24-1,many
TGTGCCAGCAGTCCTACTCTACTAGCGGAGCACTACGAGCAGTACTTC,CASSPTLLAEHYEQYF,TRBJ2-7,TRBD2,TRBV28,many
TGCGCCAGCAGACAGGACAGGGCCCACTACGAGCAGTACTTC,CASRQDRAHYEQYF,TRBJ2-7,TRBD1,TRBV5-1,many
TGTGCCAGCAGTATTTACCCAGCGGGAACCGTTAGTGAGACCCAGTACTTC,CASSIYPAGTVSETQYF,TRBJ2-5,TRBD2,TRBV7-2,few
TGTGCCAGCAGCCGGCAAGGGGTAGGGGACCACGAGCAGTACTTC,CASSRQGVGDHEQYF,TRBJ2-7,NA,TRBV4-2,many
TGTGCCAGCAGTTACGGGCGCAGCTCCTACAATGAGCAGTTCTTC,CASSYGRSSYNEQFF,TRBJ2-1,NA,TRBV6-2/TRBV6-3,NA
TGTGCCAGCAGGCGACAGGGGAAAACCTACGAGCAGTACTTC,CASRRQGKTYEQYF,TRBJ2-7,TRBD1,TRBV27,NA
TGTGCCAGCAGTTTAGCAGGGGCCGAGCAGTACTTC,CASSLAGAEQYF,TRBJ2-7,NA,TRBV28,many
TGCAGTGCTAGCCCCACTAGCGGGGTAAATGAGCAGTTCTTC,CSASPTSGVNEQFF,TRBJ2-1,TRBD2,TRBV20-1,NA
TGCAGTGCTACAACGACAGGGAGCTCCTACAATGAGCAGTTCTTC,CSATTTGSSYNEQFF,TRBJ2-1,TRBD1,TRBV20-1,many
TGTGCCAGCAGTTTAACAGGTACGGGACAGCCCCAGCATTTT,CASSLTGTGQPQHF,TRBJ1-5,NA,TRBV12-3/TRBV12-4,many
TGTGCCACCAGTTTGCGAGCCTTGGGGGAGCAGTTCTTC,CATSLRALGEQFF,TRBJ2-1,NA,TRBV15,many
TGTGCCAGCAGCCAAGAGGGCACGGGGGTGAGAGATACGCAGTATTTT,CASSQEGTGVRDTQYF,TRBJ2-3,NA,TRBV3-1,few